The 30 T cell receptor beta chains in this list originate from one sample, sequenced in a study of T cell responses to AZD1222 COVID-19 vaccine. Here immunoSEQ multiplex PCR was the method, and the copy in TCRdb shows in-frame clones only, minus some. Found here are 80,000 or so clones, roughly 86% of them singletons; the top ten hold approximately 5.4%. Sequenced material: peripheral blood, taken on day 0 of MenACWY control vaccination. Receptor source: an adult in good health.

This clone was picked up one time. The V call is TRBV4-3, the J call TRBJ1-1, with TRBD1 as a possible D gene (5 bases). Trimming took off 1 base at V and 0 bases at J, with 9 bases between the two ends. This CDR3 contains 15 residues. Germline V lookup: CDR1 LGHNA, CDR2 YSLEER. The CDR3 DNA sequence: TGCGCCAGCAGCCAAGTTCAGGGAATGAACACTGAAGCTTTCTTT. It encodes CASSQVQGMNTEAFF.

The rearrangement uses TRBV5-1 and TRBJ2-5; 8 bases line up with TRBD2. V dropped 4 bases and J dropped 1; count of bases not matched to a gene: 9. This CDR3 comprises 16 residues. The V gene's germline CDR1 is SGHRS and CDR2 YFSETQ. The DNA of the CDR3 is TGCGCCAGCAGCCTGCGGGGGGCCGGCATCCAAGAGACCCAGTACTTC. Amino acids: CASSLRGAGIQETQYF.

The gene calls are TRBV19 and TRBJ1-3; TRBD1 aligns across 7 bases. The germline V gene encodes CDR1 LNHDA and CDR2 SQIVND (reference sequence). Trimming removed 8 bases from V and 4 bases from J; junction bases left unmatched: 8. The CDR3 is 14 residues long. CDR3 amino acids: CASSSGGRGNTIYF. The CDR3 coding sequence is TGTGCCAGTTCGTCAGGGGGACGAGGAAACACCATATATTTT.

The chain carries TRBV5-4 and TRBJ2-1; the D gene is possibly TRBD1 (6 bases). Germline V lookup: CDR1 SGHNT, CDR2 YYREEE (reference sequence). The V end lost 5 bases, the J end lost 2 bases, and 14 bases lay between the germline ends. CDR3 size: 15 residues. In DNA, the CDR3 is TGTGCCAGCAGTTACAGTGGGACAACCTACAATGAGCAGTTCTTC. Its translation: CASSYSGTTYNEQFF.

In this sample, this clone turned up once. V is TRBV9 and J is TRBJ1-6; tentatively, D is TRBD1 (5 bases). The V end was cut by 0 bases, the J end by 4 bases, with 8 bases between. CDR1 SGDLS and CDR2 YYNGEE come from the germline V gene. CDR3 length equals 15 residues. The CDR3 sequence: CASSVEGTYNSPLHF. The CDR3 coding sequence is TGTGCCAGCAGCGTAGAAGGGACGTATAATTCACCCCTCCACTTT.

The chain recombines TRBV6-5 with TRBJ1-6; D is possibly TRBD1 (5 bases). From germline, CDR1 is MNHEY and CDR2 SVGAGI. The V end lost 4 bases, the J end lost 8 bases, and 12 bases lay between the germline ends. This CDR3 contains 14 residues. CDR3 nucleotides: TGTGCCAGCAGTTTTCGGGACGGATATTCACCCCTCCACTTT. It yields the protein CASSFRDGYSPLHF.

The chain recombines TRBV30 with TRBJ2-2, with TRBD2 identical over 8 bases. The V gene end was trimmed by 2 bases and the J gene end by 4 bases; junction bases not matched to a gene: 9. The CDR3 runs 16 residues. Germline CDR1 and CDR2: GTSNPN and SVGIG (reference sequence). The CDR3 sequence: CAWSLAGSPATGELFF. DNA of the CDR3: TGTGCCTGGAGTTTAGCGGGATCCCCGGCCACCGGGGAGCTGTTTTTT.

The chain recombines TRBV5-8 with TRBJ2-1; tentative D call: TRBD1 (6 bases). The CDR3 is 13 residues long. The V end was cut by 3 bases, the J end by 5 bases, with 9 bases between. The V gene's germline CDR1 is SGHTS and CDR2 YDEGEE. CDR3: CASSSWGHNEQFF. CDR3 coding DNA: TGTGCCAGCAGCTCTTGGGGGCACAATGAGCAGTTCTTC.

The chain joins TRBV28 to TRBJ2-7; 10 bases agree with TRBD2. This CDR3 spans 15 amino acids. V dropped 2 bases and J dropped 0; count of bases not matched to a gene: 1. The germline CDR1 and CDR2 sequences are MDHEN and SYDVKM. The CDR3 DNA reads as TGTGCCAGCAGTTTAAGGACTAGCGGCTCCTACGAGCAGTACTTC. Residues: CASSLRTSGSYEQYF.

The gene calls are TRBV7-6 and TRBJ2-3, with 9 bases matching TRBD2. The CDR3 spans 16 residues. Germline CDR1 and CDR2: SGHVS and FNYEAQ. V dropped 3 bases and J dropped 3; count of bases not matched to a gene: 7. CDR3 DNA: TGTGCCAGCAGCTTTGGGCGGGGGGGCAGGACAGATACGCAGTATTTT. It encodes CASSFGRGGRTDTQYF.

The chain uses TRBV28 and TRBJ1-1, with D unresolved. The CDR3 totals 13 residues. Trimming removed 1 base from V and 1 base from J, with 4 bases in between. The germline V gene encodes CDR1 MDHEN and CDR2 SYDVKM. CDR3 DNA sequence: TGTGCCAGCAGTTTATACGGGAACACTGAAGCTTTCTTT. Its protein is CASSLYGNTEAFF.

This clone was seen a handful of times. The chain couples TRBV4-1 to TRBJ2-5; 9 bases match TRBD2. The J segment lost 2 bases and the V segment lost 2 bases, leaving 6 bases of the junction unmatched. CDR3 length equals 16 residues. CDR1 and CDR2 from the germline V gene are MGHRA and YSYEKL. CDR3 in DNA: TGCGCCAGCAGCCAAAGCAGCGGGGGGCCTCAAGAGACCCAGTACTTC. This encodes CASSQSSGGPQETQYF.

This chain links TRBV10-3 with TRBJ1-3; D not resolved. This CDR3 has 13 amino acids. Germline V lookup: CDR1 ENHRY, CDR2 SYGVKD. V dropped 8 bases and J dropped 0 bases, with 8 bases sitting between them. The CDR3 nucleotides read TGTGCCATCCGAGGAGACTCTGGAAACACCATATATTTT. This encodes CAIRGDSGNTIYF.

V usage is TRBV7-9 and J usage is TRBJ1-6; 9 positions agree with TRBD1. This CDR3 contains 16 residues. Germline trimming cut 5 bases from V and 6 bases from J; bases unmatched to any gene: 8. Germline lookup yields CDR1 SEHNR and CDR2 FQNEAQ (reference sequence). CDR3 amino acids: CASSPGGTGTNSPLHF. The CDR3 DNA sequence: TGTGCCAGCAGCCCGGGGGGGACAGGGACTAATTCACCCCTCCACTTT. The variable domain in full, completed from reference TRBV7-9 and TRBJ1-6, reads DTGVSQNPRHKITKRGQNVTFRCDPISEHNRLYWYRQTLGQGPEFLTYFQNEAQLEKSRLLSDRFSAERPKGSFSTLEIQRTEQGDSAMYLCASSPGGTGTNSPLHFGNGTRLTVT.

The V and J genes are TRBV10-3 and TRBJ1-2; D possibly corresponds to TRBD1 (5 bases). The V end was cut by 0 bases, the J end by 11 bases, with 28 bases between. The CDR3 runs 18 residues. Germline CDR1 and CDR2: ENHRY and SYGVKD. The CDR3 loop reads CAISESRFTDPGRRGYTF. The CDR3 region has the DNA TGTGCCATCAGTGAGTCGAGGTTTACAGACCCGGGGCGGCGTGGGTACACCTTC.

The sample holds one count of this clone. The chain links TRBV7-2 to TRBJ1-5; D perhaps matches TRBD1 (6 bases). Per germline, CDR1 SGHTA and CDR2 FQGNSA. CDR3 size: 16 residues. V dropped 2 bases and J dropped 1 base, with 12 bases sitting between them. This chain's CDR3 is CASSLQGSMSNQPQHF. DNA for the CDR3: TGTGCCAGCAGCTTACAGGGGTCAATGAGCAATCAGCCCCAGCATTTT.

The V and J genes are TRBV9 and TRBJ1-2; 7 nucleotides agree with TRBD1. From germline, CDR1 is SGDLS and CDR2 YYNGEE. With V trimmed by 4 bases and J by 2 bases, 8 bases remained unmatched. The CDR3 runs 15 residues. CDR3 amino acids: CASSPPEGANYGYTF. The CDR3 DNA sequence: TGTGCCAGCAGCCCCCCGGAGGGGGCAAACTATGGCTACACCTTC.

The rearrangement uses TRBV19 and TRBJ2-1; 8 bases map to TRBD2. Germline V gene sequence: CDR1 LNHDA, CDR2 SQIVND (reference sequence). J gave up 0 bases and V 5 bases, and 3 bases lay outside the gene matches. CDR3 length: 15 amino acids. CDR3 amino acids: CASSQAGASYNEQFF. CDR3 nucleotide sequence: TGTGCCAGTAGTCAAGCGGGGGCCTCCTACAATGAGCAGTTCTTC.

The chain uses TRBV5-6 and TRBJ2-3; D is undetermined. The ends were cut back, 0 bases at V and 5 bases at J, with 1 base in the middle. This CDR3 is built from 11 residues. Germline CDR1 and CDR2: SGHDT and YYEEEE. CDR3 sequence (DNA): TGTGCCAGCAGCTTGGAAGATACGCAGTATTTT. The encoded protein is CASSLEDTQYF.

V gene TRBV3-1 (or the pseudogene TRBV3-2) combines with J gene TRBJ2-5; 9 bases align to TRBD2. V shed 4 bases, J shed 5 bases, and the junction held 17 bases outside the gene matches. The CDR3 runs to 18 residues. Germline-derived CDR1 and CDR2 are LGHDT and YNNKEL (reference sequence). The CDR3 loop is CASSRGWVAGASRETQYF. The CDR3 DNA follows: TGTGCCAGCAGCCGGGGCTGGGTAGCGGGGGCCTCAAGGGAGACCCAGTACTTC.

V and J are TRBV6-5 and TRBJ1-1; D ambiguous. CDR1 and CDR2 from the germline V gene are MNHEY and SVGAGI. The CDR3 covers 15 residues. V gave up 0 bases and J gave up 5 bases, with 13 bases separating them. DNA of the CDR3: TGTGCCAGCAGTTACTCCGACACGGGTCGAACTGAAGCTTTCTTT. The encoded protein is CASSYSDTGRTEAFF.

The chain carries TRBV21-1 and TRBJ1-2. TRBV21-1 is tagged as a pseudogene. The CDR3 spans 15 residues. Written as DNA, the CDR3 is TGTGCCAGCAGCCGAGGGACCACGGCTAACTATGGCTACACCTTC. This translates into CASSRGTTANYGYTF.

The CDR3 here is CASSFGESQPQHF. CDR3 DNA: TGTGCCAGCAGCTTTGGGGAAAGTCAGCCCCAGCATTTT. The rearrangement uses TRBV5-6 and TRBJ1-5; D uncertain. V was trimmed by 2 bases and J by 6 bases, leaving 9 bases between them. CDR1 is SGHDT, CDR2 YYEEEE, per germline. This CDR3 is built from 13 residues.

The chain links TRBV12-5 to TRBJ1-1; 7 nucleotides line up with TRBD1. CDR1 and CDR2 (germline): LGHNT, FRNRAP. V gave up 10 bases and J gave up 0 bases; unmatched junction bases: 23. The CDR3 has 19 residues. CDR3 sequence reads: CAIAVATGFHRFMNTEAFF. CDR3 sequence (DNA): TGTGCTATAGCTGTTGCGACAGGGTTCCATCGTTTCATGAACACTGAAGCTTTCTTT.

The DNA of the CDR3 is TGTGCCAGCAGTCGTCGACAGGGATCTAATGAAAAACTGTTTTTT. As protein: CASSRRQGSNEKLFF. This sequence joins TRBV7-2 and TRBJ1-4; TRBD1 matches at 7 bases. The CDR3 is 15 amino acids. The J segment lost 3 bases and the V segment lost 6 bases, leaving 7 bases of the junction unmatched. The germline V gene encodes CDR1 SGHTA and CDR2 FQGNSA.

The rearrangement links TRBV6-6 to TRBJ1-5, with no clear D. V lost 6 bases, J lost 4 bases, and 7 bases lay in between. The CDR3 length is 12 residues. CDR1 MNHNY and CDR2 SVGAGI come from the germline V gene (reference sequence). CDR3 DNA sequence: TGTGCCAGCAGGGAGAGGAATCAGCCCCAGCATTTT. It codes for CASRERNQPQHF.

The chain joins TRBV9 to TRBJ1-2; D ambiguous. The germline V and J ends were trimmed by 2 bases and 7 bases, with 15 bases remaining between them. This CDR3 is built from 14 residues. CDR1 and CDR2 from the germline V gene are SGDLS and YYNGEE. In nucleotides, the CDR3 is TGTGCCAGCAGCGTTCGGGTGGACGGCGGTGGCTACACCTTC. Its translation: CASSVRVDGGGYTF.

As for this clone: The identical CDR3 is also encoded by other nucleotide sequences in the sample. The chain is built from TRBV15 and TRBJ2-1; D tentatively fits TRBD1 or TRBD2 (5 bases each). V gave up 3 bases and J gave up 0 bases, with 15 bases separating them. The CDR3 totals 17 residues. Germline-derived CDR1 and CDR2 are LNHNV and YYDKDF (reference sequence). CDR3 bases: TGTGCCACCAGCAGTGGACCTGGGGGTAGCTCCTACAATGAGCAGTTCTTC. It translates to CATSSGPGGSSYNEQFF.

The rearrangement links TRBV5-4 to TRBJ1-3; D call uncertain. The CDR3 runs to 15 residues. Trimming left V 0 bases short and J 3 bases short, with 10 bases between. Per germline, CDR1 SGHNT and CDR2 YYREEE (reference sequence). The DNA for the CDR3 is TGTGCCAGCAGCTTGGACAACCGTCTTGGAAACACCATATATTTT. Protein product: CASSLDNRLGNTIYF.

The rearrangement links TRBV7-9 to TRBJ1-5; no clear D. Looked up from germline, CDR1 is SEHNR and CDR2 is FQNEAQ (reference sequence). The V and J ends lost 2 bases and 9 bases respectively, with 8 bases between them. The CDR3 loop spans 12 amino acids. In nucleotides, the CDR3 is TGTGCCAGCAGCTTATTGGGGAGGCCCCAGCATTTT. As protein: CASSLLGRPQHF.